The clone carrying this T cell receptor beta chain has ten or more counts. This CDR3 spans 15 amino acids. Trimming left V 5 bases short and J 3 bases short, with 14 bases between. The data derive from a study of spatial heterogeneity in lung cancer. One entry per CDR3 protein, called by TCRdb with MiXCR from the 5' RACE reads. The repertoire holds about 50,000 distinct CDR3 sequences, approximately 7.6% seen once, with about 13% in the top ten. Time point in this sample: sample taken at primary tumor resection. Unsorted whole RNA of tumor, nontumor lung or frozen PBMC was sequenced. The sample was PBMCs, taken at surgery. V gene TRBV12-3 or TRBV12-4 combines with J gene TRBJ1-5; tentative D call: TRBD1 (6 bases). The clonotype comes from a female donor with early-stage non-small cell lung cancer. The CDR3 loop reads CASSPPGQLNQPQHF. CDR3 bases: TGTGCCAGCAGTCCCCCTGGACAGCTCAATCAGCCCCAGCATTTT.